This T cell receptor beta chain was sequenced for a study of cytomegalovirus exposure and HLA in healthy donors. All donors participated as healthy donors of bone marrow. Trimming left V 2 bases short and J 3 bases short, with 17 bases between. The CDR3 sequence is 17 residues long. CDR1 SGHTA and CDR2 FQGNSA come from the germline V gene. The PCR used 60 Vbeta and 13 Jbeta primers. Some clones are missing from TCRdb's copy, which holds only in-frame ones; the method was immunoSEQ multiplex PCR. The table lists just under 150,000 clones, over 75% of them singletons. The sample taken for sequencing was PBMCs. This clonotype was obtained from a woman aged 25-40 years in good health and CMV-seronegative. The gene calls are TRBV7-2 and TRBJ2-4; maybe TRBD2 (5 bases). As DNA, the CDR3 is TGTGCCAGCAGCTTAAGTAATAAGGGTGGAGGCAAAAACATTCAGTACTTC. It translates to CASSLSNKGGGKNIQYF. Variable domain in full (rest from reference TRBV7-2 and TRBJ2-4): GAGVSQSPSNKVTEKGKDVELRCDPISGHTALYWYRQSLGQGLEFLIYFQGNSAPDKSGLPSDRFSAERTGGSVSTLTIQRTQQEDSAVYLCASSLSNKGGGKNIQYFGAGTRLSVL.